The 29 T cell receptor beta chains presented below share a single source sample, sequenced in a study of graft-versus-host responses after intestinal transplantation. The assay was immunoSEQ multiplex PCR, and TCRdb's table has in-frame clones only and misses some. The data show several thousand clones, under 90% seen once. Intraepithelial lymphocytes and lamina propria lymphocytes were released through processing of graft tissue. The material was ileum tissue, obtained 307 days after intestinal transplant. These receptors came from a human patient who received an intestinal transplant, so some T cells may come from the graft donor.

The gene calls are TRBV2 and TRBJ1-1; the D gene is possibly TRBD1 (6 bases). The CDR3 sequence is 15 residues long. The germline V gene has CDR1 SNHLY and CDR2 FYNNEI. Deletions cut 11 bases from V and 0 bases from J, with 19 bases between. The CDR3 loop reads CAGTKGGRMNTEAFF. The CDR3 region has the DNA TGTGCCGGTACAAAAGGGGGGAGGATGAACACTGAAGCTTTCTTT.

The gene calls are TRBV7-2 and TRBJ2-1; 8 positions match TRBD2. This CDR3 spans 13 amino acids. V shed 4 bases, J shed 8 bases, and the junction held 4 bases outside the gene matches. Germline V gene lookup returns CDR1 SGHTA and CDR2 FQGNSA. The CDR3 reads CASSWERGYEQFF. DNA for the CDR3: TGTGCCAGCAGCTGGGAGCGGGGGTATGAGCAGTTCTTC.

The chain employs TRBV6-4 and TRBJ2-3, with TRBD2 matching 8 bases. The V segment lost 3 bases and the J segment 1 base; nucleotides outside the gene matches: 0. The V gene's germline CDR1 is MRHNA and CDR2 SNTAGT. The CDR3 covers 14 residues. The CDR3 loop reads CASSETSGTDTQYF. As DNA, the CDR3 is TGTGCCAGCAGTGAGACTAGCGGCACAGATACGCAGTATTTT.

The chain combines TRBV27 with TRBJ1-5, with 10 bases lining up with TRBD1. The CDR3 length is 22 residues. Trimming took 1 base from V and 0 from J; bases not matched to a gene: 18. CDR1 and CDR2 (germline): MNHEY, SMNVEV (reference sequence). The chain's CDR3 is CASSLLKGGVGQGSISNQPQHF. Here the CDR3 DNA reads TGTGCCAGCAGTTTATTGAAGGGGGGTGTGGGACAGGGGTCTATTAGCAATCAGCCCCAGCATTTT.

The gene calls are TRBV7-9 and TRBJ2-1, with 10 bases that match TRBD1. Looked up from germline, CDR1 is SEHNR and CDR2 is FQNEAQ (reference sequence). The CDR3 extends over 15 amino acids. With V trimmed by 5 bases and J by 2 bases, 3 bases remained unmatched. CDR3 DNA sequence: TGTGCCAGCAGCGTAGACAGGGGGCCCTACAATGAGCAGTTCTTC. The encoded protein is CASSVDRGPYNEQFF.

This chain links TRBV15 with TRBJ2-1, with a tentative D call TRBD2 (6 bases). Trimming shortened V by 4 bases and J by 5 bases, and 12 bases separated the two germline ends. Germline V gene lookup returns CDR1 LNHNV and CDR2 YYDKDF (reference sequence). The length of the CDR3 is 14 residues. The CDR3 nucleotides read TGTGCCACCAGCACGACCGGGACTCACAATGAGCAGTTCTTC. It translates to CATSTTGTHNEQFF. Combining the CDR3 with reference TRBV15 and TRBJ2-1 gives the whole variable domain DAMVIQNPRYQVTQFGKPVTLSCSQTLNHNVMYWYQQKSSQAPKLLFHYYDKDFNNEADTPDNFQSRRPNTSFCFLDIRSPGLGDTAMYLCATSTTGTHNEQFFGPGTRLTVL.

V gene TRBV7-9 combines with J gene TRBJ2-1; 11 positions match TRBD2. CDR3 length: 13 residues. V dropped 4 bases and J dropped 10; count of bases not matched to a gene: 3. Germline-derived CDR1 and CDR2 are SEHNR and FQNEAQ (reference sequence). The CDR3 nucleotides read TGTGCCAGCAGCTCCTTAGCGGGAGGGGAGCAGTTCTTC. Its protein product is CASSSLAGGEQFF. The full variable domain, with the rest looked up from reference TRBV7-9 and TRBJ2-1, is DTGVSQNPRHKITKRGQNVTFRCDPISEHNRLYWYRQTLGQGPEFLTYFQNEAQLEKSRLLSDRFSAERPKGSFSTLEIQRTEQGDSAMYLCASSSLAGGEQFFGPGTRLTVL.

The chain carries TRBV4-2 and TRBJ2-5; D may be TRBD2 (6 bases). Germline CDR1 and CDR2: LGHNA and YNFKEQ. The CDR3 spans 13 residues. V dropped 3 bases and J dropped 1 base, with 6 bases sitting between them. CDR3 amino acids: CASSQTSQETQYF. The CDR3, as DNA: TGTGCCAGCAGCCAGACTAGCCAAGAGACCCAGTACTTC.

This CDR3 reads CASSLRQGNSGNTIYF. DNA of the CDR3: TGTGCCAGCAGCCTTAGACAGGGGAACTCTGGAAACACCATATATTTT. The J gene is TRBJ1-3, the V gene TRBV5-4, with TRBD1 identical over 8 bases. The germline gives CDR1 SGHNT, CDR2 YYREEE (reference sequence). This CDR3 comprises 16 residues. V shed 4 bases and J 0 bases; nucleotides not matched to a gene: 6. The whole variable domain, filled in from reference TRBV5-4 and TRBJ1-3, reads ETGVTQSPTHLIKTRGQQVTLRCSSQSGHNTVSWYQQALGQGPQFIFQYYREEENGRGNFPPRFSGLQFPNYSSELNVNALELDDSALYLCASSLRQGNSGNTIYFGEGSWLTVV.

The gene calls are TRBV28 and TRBJ2-5; a weak D match, TRBD1 (9 bases). The germline V gene has CDR1 MDHEN and CDR2 SYDVKM. V was clipped by 5 bases and J by 5 bases, with 24 bases between them. There are 17 residues in the CDR3. This CDR3 is CASSTYRGREEGETQYF. CDR3 coding DNA: TGTGCCAGCAGTACCTACAGGGGGCGGGAGGAGGGGGAGACCCAGTACTTC.

This clone has just one count. The rearrangement links TRBV7-8 to TRBJ1-1, with D perhaps TRBD1 (5 bases). The CDR3 extends over 15 amino acids. Per the germline V gene, CDR1 is SGHVS and CDR2 is FQNEAQ. Trimming pared 3 bases from V and 6 bases from J, leaving 17 bases between. CDR3 DNA: TGTGCCAGCAGCTTTTTAGGGGCCCTGGAGGCTGAAGCTTTCTTT. Amino acids: CASSFLGALEAEAFF.

This chain links TRBV7-6 with TRBJ1-6, with TRBD1 matching over 9 bases. V lost 5 bases, J lost 0 bases, and 11 bases stayed unmatched. Germline V gives CDR1 SGHVS, CDR2 FNYEAQ. The CDR3 extends over 19 amino acids. The CDR3 nucleotides are TGTGCCAGCAGCCCGCTCCCGGGACAGGGCAGCTCCTATAATTCACCCCTCCACTTT. The encoded protein is CASSPLPGQGSSYNSPLHF.

The chain links TRBV5-6 to TRBJ2-5; TRBD1 matches at 7 bases. The germline V gene encodes CDR1 SGHDT and CDR2 YYEEEE. After removal of 3 bases from V and 5 bases from J, the junction contained 10 bases not matched to a gene. The length of the CDR3 is 15 residues. The CDR3 spells CASSYKTGPGETQYF. As DNA, the CDR3 is TGTGCCAGCAGCTATAAGACAGGGCCAGGGGAGACCCAGTACTTC.

This clone was seen only a few times. V gene TRBV4-2 combines with J gene TRBJ1-1; the D is unclear. Germline-derived CDR1 and CDR2 are LGHNA and YNFKEQ. Deletions cut 3 bases from V and 10 bases from J, with 15 bases between. The CDR3 runs to 13 residues. CDR3 nucleotide sequence: TGTGCCAGCAGCCAGGAACGGACCTCAGGAGCTTTCTTT. The encoded protein is CASSQERTSGAFF.

Of note for this clone: At one end the junction does not follow the germline gene, possibly because of a read error. The chain couples TRBV5-5 to TRBJ2-7; D might be TRBD2 (5 bases). Germline CDR1 is SGHKS and CDR2 is YYEKEE (reference sequence). The CDR3 is 13 amino acids. This CDR3 is CAGSLGLPGEQYF. In DNA form, the CDR3 reads TGTGCCGGCAGCTTAGGACTTCCAGGCGAGCAGTACTTC.

This sequence joins TRBV9 and TRBJ2-2; D is possibly TRBD2 (6 bases). V lost 0 bases and J lost 0, with 6 bases in between. Germline CDR1 SGDLS, CDR2 YYNGEE. The CDR3 is 15 residues long. CDR3 bases: TGTGCCAGCAGCGTAGCGGGGGCGAACACCGGGGAGCTGTTTTTT. Its translation is CASSVAGANTGELFF.

There are a few counts of this clone. The gene calls are TRBV6-1 and TRBJ2-7, with TRBD2 matching 10 bases. This CDR3 has 15 amino acids. Germline V gene sequence: CDR1 MNHNS, CDR2 SASEGT. V trimming: 2 bases; J trimming: 2 bases; junction bases outside the gene matches: 3. The DNA of the CDR3 is TGTGCCAGCAGTGAACTAGCGGGGGCCACCTACGAGCAGTACTTC. It is translated as CASSELAGATYEQYF.

DNA of the CDR3: TGTGCCAGCCTCGACTGTATCTCGCGAAAGACCTATGGCTACACCTTC. This codes for CASLDCISRKTYGYTF. V gene TRBV5-5 combines with J gene TRBJ1-2; no clear D gene. This CDR3 contains 16 residues. Germline CDR1 SGHKS, CDR2 YYEKEE (reference sequence). Trimming took 7 bases from V and 4 from J, leaving 23 bases between them.

This rearrangement joins TRBV12-5 to TRBJ2-5; 9 bases are shared with TRBD1. Unmatched junction bases numbered 3, after V lost 6 bases and J lost 1 base. This CDR3 has 14 residues. The germline CDR1 and CDR2 sequences are LGHNT and FRNRAP. The CDR3 DNA follows: TGTGCTAGTGGGTCGGACAGGGGCCAAGAGACCCAGTACTTC. Encoded protein: CASGSDRGQETQYF.

V is TRBV28 and J is TRBJ2-1, with 8 nucleotides matching TRBD2. V was clipped by 6 bases and J by 4 bases; unmatched bases: 8. The CDR3 is 15 amino acids. Germline assignment: CDR1 MDHEN and CDR2 SYDVKM. The DNA for the CDR3 is TGTGCCAGCAGGTCTAGCGGGCTAATTTACAATGAGCAGTTCTTC. It encodes CASRSSGLIYNEQFF.

The chain combines TRBV1 with TRBJ1-2; no check of the table's D call, TRBD1, against the DNA was made. TRBV1 is a recognized pseudogene. The CDR3 runs to 19 residues. The CDR3 DNA reads TGCACCAGCAGCCAAGACAAATGTCCGAGGACACCTGAACATTATGGCTACACCTTC. Its protein is CTSSQDKCPRTPEHYGYTF.

The genes are TRBV5-5 and TRBJ2-7, with D maybe TRBD1 (5 bases). Germline CDR1 is SGHKS and CDR2 is YYEKEE (reference sequence). The CDR3 spans 13 residues. Deletions cut 2 bases from V and 6 bases from J, with 12 bases between. CDR3 sequence reads: CASSFGQGLEQYF. Here the CDR3 DNA reads TGTGCCAGCAGCTTTGGCCAGGGCCTCGAGCAGTACTTC.

The chain couples TRBV6-1 to TRBJ1-5; D not resolved. In germline, CDR1 is MNHNS, CDR2 SASEGT. With 3 bases removed from V and 3 bases from J, the gap between germline ends came to 9 bases. This CDR3 contains 14 residues. The CDR3 DNA is TGTGCCAGCAGTGAGACGCCTCCCAATCAGCCCCAGCATTTT. It translates to CASSETPPNQPQHF.

This clone was observed once. This chain joins TRBV4-1 and TRBJ2-1; D might be TRBD2 (7 bases). The CDR3 is 14 amino acids. With 0 bases removed from V and 8 bases from J, the gap between germline ends came to 11 bases. Germline V lookup: CDR1 MGHRA, CDR2 YSYEKL. The CDR3 loop is CASSQDGRGDEQFF. The CDR3 region has the DNA TGCGCCAGCAGCCAAGATGGGAGGGGGGATGAGCAGTTCTTC.

The V and J genes are TRBV30 and TRBJ2-2; D gene uncertain. Per the germline V gene, CDR1 is GTSNPN and CDR2 is SVGIG (reference sequence). The CDR3 runs to 13 residues. The V gene lost 8 bases and the J gene lost 4 bases, with 14 bases spanning the gap. CDR3 loop: CATVGYITGELFF. The CDR3 DNA sequence: TGTGCCACCGTCGGGTATATCACCGGGGAGCTGTTTTTT. The full variable domain, with the rest looked up from reference TRBV30 and TRBJ2-2, is SQTIHQWPATLVQPVGSPLSLECTVEGTSNPNLYWYRQAAGRGLQLLFYSVGIGQISSEVPQNLSASRPQDRQFILSSKKLLLSDSGFYLCATVGYITGELFFGEGSRLTVL.

The chain couples TRBV2 to TRBJ2-3; D may be TRBD2 (6 bases). The CDR3 sequence is 13 residues long. From germline, CDR1 is SNHLY and CDR2 FYNNEI. V was clipped by 2 bases and J by 4 bases, with 7 bases between them. Here the CDR3 reads CASSEPGADTQYF. DNA for the CDR3: TGTGCCAGCAGTGAACCGGGGGCAGATACGCAGTATTTT. Combining the CDR3 with reference TRBV2 and TRBJ2-3 gives the whole variable domain EPEVTQTPSHQVTQMGQEVILRCVPISNHLYFYWYRQILGQKVEFLVSFYNNEISEKSEIFDDQFSVERPDGSNFTLKIRSTKLEDSAMYFCASSEPGADTQYFGPGTRLTVL.

V gene TRBV2 combines with J gene TRBJ2-1; TRBD1 is a possible D gene (6 bases). This CDR3 comprises 13 residues. With 7 bases removed from V and 9 bases from J, the gap between germline ends came to 16 bases. The germline V gene encodes CDR1 SNHLY and CDR2 FYNNEI. Written as DNA, the CDR3 is TGTGCCAGCATCAGGGCGTTAGGGGGTGAGCAGTTCTTC. Amino acid sequence: CASIRALGGEQFF.

The chain has TRBV7-2 and TRBJ1-6; the D gene is possibly TRBD1 (6 bases). Germline-derived CDR1 and CDR2 are SGHTA and FQGNSA. CDR3 size: 15 residues. Trimming removed 1 base at V and 10 bases at J, with 14 bases between. The CDR3 sequence: CASSLVTGFKSPLHF. DNA for the CDR3: TGTGCCAGCAGCTTAGTTACAGGGTTCAAATCACCCCTCCACTTT.

This clone was seen more than once but under ten times. The chain couples TRBV6-5 to TRBJ1-2, with TRBD1 as a possible D gene (6 bases). The CDR3 is made up of 14 amino acids. Per the germline V gene, CDR1 is MNHEY and CDR2 is SVGAGI. Deletions cut 0 bases from V and 4 bases from J, with 9 bases between. The CDR3 here is CASSYSWTVYGYTF. In nucleotides, the CDR3 is TGTGCCAGCAGTTACTCGTGGACAGTCTATGGCTACACCTTC.